This TCR beta chain derives from a study of blood T cell repertoires in COVID-19. Looking at the study overall: Samples taken during acute and convalescent COVID-19 were collected in the United States, Italy and Spain. Sample material is recorded as cDNA or gDNA derived from T cells, B-cell-depleted T cells, or PBMCs.

J gave up 0 bases and V 2 bases, and 5 bases lay outside the gene matches. The germline V gene encodes CDR1 SGHNT and CDR2 YYREEE (reference sequence). The CDR3 has 16 residues. Original handling: Quantification of nucleated cells was approximated via reference gene primer amplification. Using immunoSEQ multiplex PCR, the repertoire was profiled, and TCRdb retains in-frame clones only, with some absent. The D gene and trimming were derived from the DNA, and the V and J assignments and clone size from that table. Seen here are about 360,000 clones, around 87% observed once, and the top ten hold about 3%.

The TCR originated in a human donor in a cohort sampled during active COVID-19. V is TRBV5-4 and J is TRBJ1-5; 7 bases line up with TRBD1. Sequenced material: peripheral blood. The DNA of the CDR3 is TGTGCCAGCAGCTTAGGGGGCGGCGGTAGCAATCAGCCCCAGCATTTT. As protein: CASSLGGGGSNQPQHF. The full variable domain, completed using reference TRBV5-4 and TRBJ1-5, is ETGVTQSPTHLIKTRGQQVTLRCSSQSGHNTVSWYQQALGQGPQFIFQYYREEENGRGNFPPRFSGLQFPNYSSELNVNALELDDSALYLCASSLGGGGSNQPQHFGDGTRLSIL.